The clone carrying this T cell receptor beta chain occurred once. The antigen is unknown. The source of the sample is a study of PD-1 blockade in classical Hodgkin lymphoma. Points from the study as a whole: Among the patients, those starting nivolumab under 1 year after ASCT were excluded. The study found complete responders had baseline diversity similar to newly diagnosed patients.

Time point specified: cycle 4 day 1 (C4D1), after 5 to 7 weeks of nivolumab. All the patients suffered relapse after autologous stem cell transplantation, and brentuximab vedotin exposure differed. Using magnetic negative selection, the CD4+ T cells were separated out of thawed PBMCs. Profiling relied on immunoSEQ multiplex PCR, and the TCRdb table lists in-frame clones only, not all of them. The data contain tens of thousands of clones, around three quarters of them singletons. Sequenced material: CD4+ T cells from blood, taken before the fourth cycle of nivolumab. The TCR sequence derives from a human donor with classical Hodgkin lymphoma.

CDR3 nucleotide sequence: TGTGCCAGCAGCTTACTGCCCGAGACTCCGCAGTATTTT. It yields the protein CASSLLPETPQYF. The chain recombines TRBV7-2 with TRBJ2-3, with D uncertain. Trimming pared 2 bases from V and 10 bases from J, leaving 13 bases between. Germline V lookup: CDR1 SGHTA, CDR2 FQGNSA. This CDR3 is built from 13 residues.